One sample yielded the 24 T cell receptor beta chains listed below, sequenced in a study of OX40 agonist ivuxolimab in advanced cancers. Measured with immunoSEQ multiplex PCR; TCRdb has only the in-frame clones, and not every one. This sample has approximately 74,000 clones, with roughly 84% found just once. Sequencing used CD4+ or CD8+ T cells sorted from blood, obtained in a trial of the OX40 agonist ivuxolimab. The receptors were sampled from an adult with an advanced solid tumor such as melanoma, head and neck, liver or kidney cancer.

J is TRBJ2-7 and V is TRBV5-1; TRBD1 is a possible D gene (6 bases). V was trimmed by 3 bases and J by 0 bases, leaving 13 bases between them. Germline lookup yields CDR1 SGHRS and CDR2 YFSETQ. The CDR3 contains 15 residues. Here the CDR3 reads CASSSQTGTSYEQYF. The CDR3 DNA follows: TGCGCCAGCAGCTCACAAACAGGGACCTCCTACGAGCAGTACTTC.

V usage is TRBV6-5 and J usage is TRBJ2-5, with D possibly matching TRBD1 (5 bases). The end of the DNA aligns better with TRBJ2-7, so the J call may be wrong. CDR3 size: 15 residues. Looked up from germline, CDR1 is MNHEY and CDR2 is SVGAGI. Written as DNA, the CDR3 is TGTGCCAGCAGTCAGGGTAGACGGACACCCTACGAGCAGTACTTC. It translates to CASSQGRRTPYEQYF.

This chain connects TRBV15 to TRBJ2-1; 10 bases align to TRBD2. Germline V gene sequence: CDR1 LNHNV, CDR2 YYDKDF (reference sequence). This CDR3 contains 15 residues. V dropped 3 bases and J dropped 6; count of bases not matched to a gene: 5. CDR3 region: CATSRSGRAVNEQFF. In nucleotides, the CDR3 is TGTGCCACCAGCAGGAGCGGGAGGGCCGTCAATGAGCAGTTCTTC. The whole variable domain, filled in from reference TRBV15 and TRBJ2-1, reads DAMVIQNPRYQVTQFGKPVTLSCSQTLNHNVMYWYQQKSSQAPKLLFHYYDKDFNNEADTPDNFQSRRPNTSFCFLDIRSPGLGDTAMYLCATSRSGRAVNEQFFGPGTRLTVL.

The chain's CDR3 is CASALSGFEKLFF. The CDR3 nucleotides are TGTGCTAGTGCCTTATCAGGGTTTGAAAAACTGTTTTTT. J is TRBJ1-4 and V is TRBV12-5, with D possibly TRBD1 on 5 matching bases. The CDR3 extends over 13 amino acids. CDR1 is LGHNT, CDR2 FRNRAP, per germline. The germline V and J ends were trimmed by 7 bases and 7 bases, with 13 bases remaining between them.

The chain combines TRBV7-6 with TRBJ2-5; a weak D match, TRBD1 (5 bases). V was clipped by 1 base and J by 0 bases, with 6 bases between them. The CDR3 runs 14 residues. Germline CDR1 is SGHVS and CDR2 is FNYEAQ. As DNA, the CDR3 is TGTGCCAGCAGCTTAGGACAGTACCAAGAGACCCAGTACTTC. Its protein is CASSLGQYQETQYF.

The J gene is TRBJ1-1, the V gene TRBV7-2; tentatively, D is TRBD1 (5 bases). The CDR3 sequence is 14 residues long. V was clipped by 1 base and J by 1 base, with 7 bases between them. Germline V gives CDR1 SGHTA, CDR2 FQGNSA. The CDR3 loop reads CASSLVRGNTEAFF. CDR3 coding DNA: TGTGCCAGCAGCTTAGTAAGGGGGAACACTGAAGCTTTCTTT.

This chain links TRBV18 with TRBJ1-4, with D perhaps matching TRBD1 (5 bases). Germline CDR1 is KGHSH and CDR2 is LQKENI. The CDR3 loop spans 14 amino acids. V was shortened by 6 bases and J by 5 bases, with 13 bases between the two germline ends. Written as DNA, the CDR3 is TGTGCCAGCTCTCCGGACGGGGGGAATGAAAAACTGTTTTTT. Its translation is CASSPDGGNEKLFF.

The chain is built from TRBV11-2 and TRBJ2-5; tentative D call: TRBD2 (6 bases). There are 14 residues in the CDR3. Deletions cut 5 bases from V and 1 base from J, with 11 bases between. Germline values: CDR1 SGHAT, CDR2 FQNNGV. Here the CDR3 reads CASSPRDFQETQYF. The CDR3 nucleotides read TGTGCCAGCAGCCCCCGGGACTTCCAAGAGACCCAGTACTTC.

This clone was recorded only once. The V call is TRBV11-2, the J call TRBJ2-1; D is uncertain. CDR3 length equals 13 residues. V dropped 5 bases and J dropped 5 bases, with 10 bases sitting between them. From germline, CDR1 is SGHAT and CDR2 FQNNGV. In nucleotides, the CDR3 is TGTGCCAGCAGCCCCCATGGAAACAATGAGCAGTTCTTC. Translating it yields CASSPHGNNEQFF.

A remark on this clone: The junction differs from germline at one of its ends, possibly a read error. The chain has TRBV6-1 and TRBJ2-1; 9 bases are a match to TRBD1. CDR1 and CDR2 from the germline V gene are MNHNS and SASEGT. The length of the CDR3 is 13 residues. The CDR3 DNA reads as TGTGCCAGCGCAACCGGGACAGGGAATGGGCAGTTCTTC. Amino acids: CASATGTGNGQFF.

V gene TRBV9 combines with J gene TRBJ2-7; 11 bases map to TRBD2. Germline trimming cut 3 bases from V and 1 base from J; bases unmatched to any gene: 0. Looked up from germline, CDR1 is SGDLS and CDR2 is YYNGEE. The CDR3 has 14 amino acids. CDR3 bases: TGTGCCAGCAGCGGGACTAGCGGGTCCTACGAGCAGTACTTC. Its protein is CASSGTSGSYEQYF.

This chain connects TRBV27 to TRBJ1-3; no firm D call. Per the germline V gene, CDR1 is MNHEY and CDR2 is SMNVEV (reference sequence). The CDR3 extends over 11 amino acids. Trimming took 8 bases from V and 3 from J, leaving 5 bases between them. The CDR3 loop is CASLGGNTIYF. CDR3 bases: TGTGCCAGCCTGGGTGGAAACACCATATATTTT.

The chain combines TRBV11-3 with TRBJ2-2, with TRBD2 as a possible D gene (5 bases). The CDR3 runs to 14 residues. V lost 5 bases and J 5 bases, leaving 12 bases between the germline ends. Germline V gene sequence: CDR1 SGHNT, CDR2 YENEEA. CDR3 DNA: TGTGCCAGCAGCCCTAGCCCCACGACCGGGGAGCTGTTTTTT. Protein sequence: CASSPSPTTGELFF.

This chain joins TRBV6-6 and TRBJ2-7, with 9 bases matching TRBD1. Per germline, CDR1 MNHNY and CDR2 SVGAGI (reference sequence). The J segment lost 2 bases and the V segment lost 5 bases, leaving 7 bases of the junction unmatched. The CDR3 is 15 amino acids. CDR3 sequence (DNA): TGTGCCAGCAGTACCTTCTGGGACAGGGCCTACGAGCAGTACTTC. This codes for CASSTFWDRAYEQYF.

This sequence joins TRBV20-1 and TRBJ2-7; D may be TRBD2 (6 bases). The CDR3 totals 11 residues. CDR1 DFQATT and CDR2 SNEGSKA come from the germline V gene (reference sequence). Trimming removed 3 bases at V and 6 bases at J, with 9 bases between. This CDR3 is CSASDGGEQYF. The CDR3 nucleotides are TGCAGTGCTAGTGACGGGGGCGAGCAGTACTTC.

This sequence joins TRBV28 and TRBJ1-5; D remains unclear. Germline V gene data show CDR1 as MDHEN and CDR2 as SYDVKM. The V end was cut by 6 bases, the J end by 0 bases, with 12 bases between. This CDR3 contains 15 residues. CDR3 sequence reads: CASSGENYSNQPQHF. DNA of the CDR3: TGTGCCAGCAGCGGAGAAAACTATAGCAATCAGCCCCAGCATTTT.

The chain joins TRBV2 to TRBJ2-5; 9 bases are shared with TRBD1. The length of the CDR3 is 13 residues. From germline, CDR1 is SNHLY and CDR2 FYNNEI. J gave up 3 bases and V 8 bases, and 4 bases lay outside the gene matches. The CDR3 sequence: CASGTGTEETQYF. In nucleotides, the CDR3 is TGTGCCAGCGGGACAGGGACGGAAGAGACCCAGTACTTC.

The chain couples TRBV5-6 to TRBJ2-1; 8 bases line up with TRBD1. Germline trimming cut 4 bases from V and 7 bases from J; bases unmatched to any gene: 13. CDR3 length equals 16 residues. CDR1 is SGHDT and CDR2 is YYEEEE in the germline V gene. The CDR3 coding sequence is TGTGCCAGCAGCGGACGCTCAGGGGGCGGAAGGAATGAGCAGTTCTTC. Its protein product is CASSGRSGGGRNEQFF.

The gene calls are TRBV29-1 and TRBJ1-1; D unclear. The CDR3 is made up of 13 amino acids. CDR1 SQVTM and CDR2 ANQGSEA come from the germline V gene. V gave up 5 bases and J gave up 1 base, with 11 bases separating them. The CDR3 DNA sequence: TGCAGCGTTTATCGGACGGAGAACACTGAAGCTTTCTTT. Translated, it gives CSVYRTENTEAFF.

This chain joins TRBV10-3 and TRBJ1-1; 7 bases are a match to TRBD1. With V trimmed by 6 bases and J by 4 bases, 5 bases remained unmatched. The CDR3 loop spans 13 amino acids. Germline CDR1 ENHRY, CDR2 SYGVKD. CDR3 coding DNA: TGTGCCATCAGGCCCCAGGGGGGCACTGAAGCTTTCTTT. This sequence encodes CAIRPQGGTEAFF.

V is TRBV7-2 and J is TRBJ2-3; 11 nucleotides match TRBD2. CDR1 and CDR2 from the germline V gene are SGHTA and FQGNSA. V shed 5 bases, J shed 3 bases, and the junction held 4 bases outside the gene matches. The CDR3 runs to 15 residues. CDR3 DNA: TGTGCCAGCAGCCAACTAGCGGGAGTTACAGATACGCAGTATTTT. Amino acids: CASSQLAGVTDTQYF.

The chain uses TRBV5-4 and TRBJ1-1; D is perhaps TRBD1 (5 bases). With 3 bases removed from V and 11 bases from J, the gap between germline ends came to 20 bases. CDR1 is SGHNT and CDR2 is YYREEE in the germline V gene (reference sequence). The CDR3 sequence is 14 residues long. For the CDR3, the DNA is TGTGCCAGCAGCTCCCAGGGTAGGAAGATGGAGGCTTTCTTT. It specifies CASSSQGRKMEAFF.

V gene TRBV29-1 combines with J gene TRBJ1-1, with D perhaps matching TRBD1 (5 bases). Between the trimmed V and J ends, which lost 4 bases and 0 bases, there was a span of 9 bases. Germline CDR1 reads SQVTM; CDR2 reads ANQGSEA. The CDR3 is 13 amino acids. The CDR3 region has the DNA TGCAGCGTTGCCGGGGCCATGAACACTGAAGCTTTCTTT. Translating it yields CSVAGAMNTEAFF.

This rearrangement joins TRBV6-1 to TRBJ2-7; 9 positions match TRBD2. V shed 5 bases and J 1 base; nucleotides not matched to a gene: 3. The CDR3 spans 14 residues. Germline CDR1 MNHNS, CDR2 SASEGT. As DNA, the CDR3 is TGTGCCAGCAGTACGGCGGGAGGGTCCTACGAGCAGTACTTC. Translated, it gives CASSTAGGSYEQYF.